The next 29 T cell receptor beta chains were all read from a single sample in a study of patients and donors after allogeneic stem cell transplantation. TCRdb fed the RT-PCR reads into MiXCR, producing one record per CDR3 protein. The sample lists about a million distinct CDR3 sequences, 18% occurring once. Sequencing was performed on blood, either unsorted or a sorted T cell fraction (not recorded which). The receptors derive from a human donor who was either an allogeneic HSCT recipient or a stem cell or donor lymphocyte infusion donor (not recorded which). It is not recorded whose cells these are; they may come from a transplant donor.

In this sample, this clonotype turned up a few times. This chain links TRBV5-1 with TRBJ2-7; 10 bases align to TRBD2. This CDR3 spans 13 amino acids. Trimming removed 6 bases from V and 5 bases from J; junction bases left unmatched: 5. The germline gives CDR1 SGHRS, CDR2 YFSETQ. CDR3 sequence: CASKVAGGDEQYF. The CDR3 nucleotides are TGCGCCAGCAAAGTAGCGGGGGGCGACGAGCAGTACTTC.

This rearrangement joins TRBV7-9 to TRBJ1-1, with TRBD1 matching 9 bases. CDR1 and CDR2 from the germline V gene are SEHNR and FQNEAQ (reference sequence). CDR3 length: 11 amino acids. J was trimmed by 12 bases and V by 4 bases; bases with no gene match: 3. The CDR3 loop is CASSSQGATFF. The CDR3 bases are TGTGCCAGCAGCTCACAGGGGGCGACTTTCTTT.

J is TRBJ1-1 and V is TRBV30, with D possibly being TRBD1 (5 bases). The germline gives CDR1 GTSNPN, CDR2 SVGIG (reference sequence). The CDR3 is made up of 14 amino acids. Trimming stripped 4 bases from V and 3 bases from J, with 15 bases between. The CDR3 nucleotides are TGTGCCTGGAACGATGGGGGGTATGACACTGAAGCTTTCTTT. Residues: CAWNDGGYDTEAFF.

This clonotype has more than one count but fewer than ten. J is TRBJ2-5 and V is TRBV13, with TRBD2 identical over 8 bases. The CDR3 is 15 residues long. The V gene's germline CDR1 is PRHDT and CDR2 FYEKMQ (reference sequence). Trimming took 2 bases from V and 1 from J; bases not matched to a gene: 3. DNA for the CDR3: TGTGCCAGCAGCTTAAAGGCGGGGGGCCAAGAGACCCAGTACTTC. Its protein is CASSLKAGGQETQYF.

This clonotype was picked up a small number of times. This chain joins TRBV7-2 and TRBJ2-1; 7 bases are a match to TRBD2. The J segment lost 7 bases and the V segment lost 4 bases, leaving 13 bases of the junction unmatched. This CDR3 region has 16 residues. Germline values: CDR1 SGHTA, CDR2 FQGNSA. CDR3 in DNA: TGTGCCAGCAGCTGGAGGTACCGGGACTATCCTAATGAGCAGTTCTTC. Translation gives CASSWRYRDYPNEQFF.

In this sample, this clonotype turned up a few times. This chain joins TRBV24-1 and TRBJ2-3; D is perhaps TRBD1 or TRBD2 (6 bases each). CDR1 and CDR2 from the germline V gene are KGHDR and SFDVKD. This CDR3 has 15 amino acids. V lost 7 bases and J 4 bases, leaving 17 bases between the germline ends. CDR3 region: CATSRGRSMADTQYF. The DNA for the CDR3 is TGTGCCACCAGCCGGGGGCGGTCTATGGCAGATACGCAGTATTTT.

The rearrangement links TRBV12-3 or TRBV12-4 to TRBJ2-5; D is unresolved. V was cut by 6 bases and J by 5 bases, with 16 bases left in between. The CDR3 runs to 14 residues. The CDR3 region is CASSDIAFRETQYF. The DNA of the CDR3 is TGTGCCAGCAGCGACATCGCCTTTAGGGAGACCCAGTACTTC.

The CDR3, as DNA: TGCAGCGTTGAAAGCGGGGGAGGCTCCTACGAGCAGTACTTC. Protein sequence: CSVESGGGSYEQYF. This rearrangement joins TRBV29-1 to TRBJ2-7, with TRBD2 matching 8 bases. CDR1 is SQVTM, CDR2 ANQGSEA, per germline. Germline trimming cut 2 bases from V and 0 bases from J; bases unmatched to any gene: 3. This CDR3 has 14 residues.

This clonotype was found a few times. This chain connects TRBV7-8 to TRBJ2-7; D is perhaps TRBD2 (6 bases). CDR1 is SGHVS and CDR2 is FQNEAQ in the germline V gene. The CDR3 spans 17 residues. Trimming took off 5 bases at V and 3 bases at J, with 23 bases between the two ends. The CDR3 DNA sequence: TGTGCCAGCAGCCCCGCTGGTGGGCGGGGAGATCTCTACGAGCAGTACTTC. Translating gives CASSPAGGRGDLYEQYF.

The gene calls are TRBV20-1 and TRBJ1-2; TRBD1 might be the D (5 bases). The CDR3 extends over 14 amino acids. Germline values: CDR1 DFQATT, CDR2 SNEGSKA (reference sequence). Between the trimmed V and J ends, which lost 6 bases and 3 bases, there was a span of 17 bases. In nucleotides, the CDR3 is TGCAGTGCGTGGGACGGCTCTTGGGACTATGGCTACACCTTC. Its translation: CSAWDGSWDYGYTF.

The table lists this clonotype with a count of one. CDR3 in DNA: TGTGCCTGGGGGGACAGGGACACTGAAGCTTTCTTT. It encodes CAWGDRDTEAFF. The chain uses TRBV30 and TRBJ1-1, with 9 nucleotides matching TRBD1. Germline V gene sequence: CDR1 GTSNPN, CDR2 SVGIG (reference sequence). V lost 5 bases to trimming and J lost 3 bases; unmatched junction nucleotides: 1. CDR3 size: 12 residues.

This clonotype has more than one count but fewer than ten. This chain's CDR3 is CASSYPQGIGAEAFF. CDR3 bases: TGTGCCAGCAGTTACCCACAGGGGATAGGCGCTGAAGCTTTCTTT. V and J are TRBV6-2 or TRBV6-3 and TRBJ1-1, with 7 bases that match TRBD1. The germline V gene encodes CDR1 MNHEY and CDR2 SVGEGT. The CDR3 sequence is 15 residues long. V trimming: 2 bases; J trimming: 6 bases; junction bases outside the gene matches: 9.

The rearrangement uses TRBV7-9 and TRBJ1-1; TRBD1 aligns across 8 bases. J lost 4 bases, V lost 1 base, and 8 bases had no gene match. CDR1 SEHNR and CDR2 FQNEAQ come from the germline V gene (reference sequence). The CDR3 has 16 amino acids. The CDR3 region is CASSLVSGGAGTEAFF. CDR3 nucleotides: TGTGCCAGCAGCTTAGTATCAGGGGGCGCAGGCACTGAAGCTTTCTTT.

This chain uses TRBV7-3 with TRBJ2-3; 11 bases are shared with TRBD2. The CDR3 length is 18 residues. Germline assignment: CDR1 SGHTA and CDR2 FQGTGA. V lost 0 bases and J lost 5; bases outside the gene matches: 10. CDR3 nucleotide sequence: TGTGCCAGCAGCTTAACAGGTAGCGGGGGGGCCGGTGGAGATACGCAGTATTTT. It codes for CASSLTGSGGAGGDTQYF. Combining the CDR3 with reference TRBV7-3 and TRBJ2-3 gives the whole variable domain GAGVSQTPSNKVTEKGKYVELRCDPISGHTALYWYRQSLGQGPEFLIYFQGTGAADDSGLPNDRFFAVRPEGSVSTLKIQRTERGDSAVYLCASSLTGSGGAGGDTQYFGPGTRLTVL.

The chain has TRBV15 and TRBJ2-3; D is tentatively TRBD1 or TRBD2 (6 bases each). V lost 3 bases and J lost 4, with 20 bases in between. The CDR3 has 17 residues. In germline, CDR1 is LNHNV, CDR2 YYDKDF (reference sequence). Here the CDR3 DNA reads TGTGCCACCAGCAGGCTGGGACCGGGGGCGGTCTCAGATACGCAGTATTTT. Translated, it gives CATSRLGPGAVSDTQYF.

The V gene is TRBV6-1, the J gene TRBJ2-3; the match to TRBD1 covers 8 bases. Germline lookup yields CDR1 MNHNS and CDR2 SASEGT. J lost 2 bases, V lost 3 bases, and 4 bases had no gene match. This CDR3 is built from 15 residues. The CDR3 sequence: CASSEDRAHTDTQYF. DNA of the CDR3: TGTGCCAGCAGTGAGGACAGGGCCCACACAGATACGCAGTATTTT.

The table lists this clonotype with a few counts. The chain carries TRBV12-3 or TRBV12-4 and TRBJ1-4; no definite D call. The germline V and J ends were trimmed by 3 bases and 7 bases, with 6 bases remaining between them. The CDR3 loop spans 12 amino acids. CDR3 sequence: CASSFGIEKLFF. CDR3 nucleotides: TGTGCCAGCAGTTTCGGTATTGAAAAACTGTTTTTT.

This clonotype was seen only a few times. The gene calls are TRBV27 and TRBJ1-1; perhaps TRBD1 as D (5 bases). Between the trimmed V and J ends, which lost 2 bases and 10 bases, there was a span of 14 bases. Germline V gene data show CDR1 as MNHEY and CDR2 as SMNVEV (reference sequence). The CDR3 is 13 amino acids. CDR3 nucleotides: TGTGCCAGCAGTTTAAACGGAAGGGGAACAGCTTTCTTT. The encoded protein is CASSLNGRGTAFF.

The chain has TRBV6-5 and TRBJ2-7; D is possibly TRBD1 (5 bases). The CDR3 covers 17 residues. Germline lookup yields CDR1 MNHEY and CDR2 SVGAGI. V was pared by 3 bases and J by 0 bases, with 18 bases between. CDR3 coding DNA: TGTGCCAGCAGTTATTCCGGGCCCAGGGAAAGCTCCTACGAGCAGTACTTC. It translates to CASSYSGPRESSYEQYF.

This sequence joins TRBV20-1 and TRBJ2-7, with D tentatively TRBD1 (6 bases). The ends were cut back, 3 bases at V and 2 bases at J, with 17 bases in the middle. The CDR3 spans 15 residues. Germline lookup yields CDR1 DFQATT and CDR2 SNEGSKA (reference sequence). The DNA of the CDR3 is TGCAGTGCTAGCTTCAACAGGGTTGGGCCCTACGAGCAGTACTTC. This sequence encodes CSASFNRVGPYEQYF.

This clonotype has at least ten counts. The V and J genes are TRBV29-1 and TRBJ1-1, with a possible D match to TRBD1 (5 bases). The germline V gene encodes CDR1 SQVTM and CDR2 ANQGSEA. Deletions cut 6 bases from V and 9 bases from J, with 17 bases between. The CDR3 is 12 amino acids. CDR3: CSVNRDGGKAFF. The CDR3 DNA sequence: TGCAGCGTCAACCGGGACGGCGGAAAAGCTTTCTTT.

The chain couples TRBV3-1 to TRBJ2-3; 7 bases line up with TRBD2. V was pared by 0 bases and J by 4 bases, with 10 bases of the junction left unmatched. Germline loops: CDR1 LGHDT, CDR2 YNNKEL (reference sequence). This CDR3 is built from 17 residues. The CDR3 region has the DNA TGTGCCAGCAGCCAAGAACCCGGGAGGTTTAGAGCAGATACGCAGTATTTT. Protein product: CASSQEPGRFRADTQYF.

This clonotype has a count of ten or more. V is TRBV10-3 and J is TRBJ1-1; a weak D match, TRBD1 (5 bases). Trimming took 4 bases from V and 5 from J, leaving 11 bases between them. Germline values: CDR1 ENHRY, CDR2 SYGVKD. This CDR3 is built from 13 residues. CDR3 sequence reads: CAISADRGTEAFF. The CDR3 DNA sequence: TGTGCCATCAGTGCCGACCGGGGGACTGAAGCTTTCTTT.

The genes are TRBV7-2 and TRBJ1-1, with 9 positions matching TRBD1. V lost 2 bases, J lost 0 bases, and 4 bases stayed unmatched. CDR3 length: 16 amino acids. Germline values: CDR1 SGHTA, CDR2 FQGNSA. CDR3 protein: CASSLSQGAMNTEAFF. The CDR3 DNA is TGTGCCAGCAGCTTATCACAGGGGGCTATGAACACTGAAGCTTTCTTT.

The V call is TRBV19, the J call TRBJ2-3, with TRBD1 matching 9 bases. V gave up 3 bases and J gave up 6 bases; unmatched junction bases: 4. Germline loops: CDR1 LNHDA, CDR2 SQIVND (reference sequence). The CDR3 length is 14 residues. The CDR3 DNA follows: TGTGCCAGTAGTATTCGGGGGACAGGGGATACGCAGTATTTT. Protein: CASSIRGTGDTQYF.

The chain joins TRBV20-1 to TRBJ2-3, with D unresolved. V lost 5 bases to trimming and J lost 1 base, with 13 bases between them. The CDR3 is made up of 14 amino acids. In germline, CDR1 is DFQATT, CDR2 SNEGSKA (reference sequence). As DNA, the CDR3 is TGCAGTGCTGGGATCCCGCTCGGCACAGATACGCAGTATTTT. Translating it yields CSAGIPLGTDTQYF.

This clonotype was counted between two and nine times. V and J are TRBV12-3 or TRBV12-4 and TRBJ2-7, with TRBD2 as a possible D gene (6 bases). V was cut by 5 bases and J by 2 bases, with 13 bases left in between. The CDR3 spans 14 residues. The CDR3 protein is CASSGEEPPYEQYF. CDR3 coding DNA: TGTGCCAGCAGTGGGGAGGAGCCCCCCTACGAGCAGTACTTC.

The genes are TRBV4-1 and TRBJ2-7; D may correspond to TRBD1 or TRBD2 (5 bases each). Trimming shortened V by 0 bases and J by 3 bases, and 12 bases separated the two germline ends. The germline CDR1 and CDR2 sequences are MGHRA and YSYEKL. This CDR3 is 15 amino acids long. CDR3 residues: CASSQDEGPSYEQYF. DNA for the CDR3: TGCGCCAGCAGCCAAGATGAGGGGCCGAGCTACGAGCAGTACTTC.

This clonotype was seen a few times. CDR3 nucleotides: TGTGCCTGGAACCGAGGACAGGGAGAGGAGCCCCAGCATTTT. Amino acid sequence: CAWNRGQGEEPQHF. The V call is TRBV30, the J call TRBJ1-5, with 8 bases fitting TRBD1. There are 14 residues in the CDR3. V gave up 4 bases and J gave up 8 bases; unmatched junction bases: 10. From germline, CDR1 is GTSNPN and CDR2 SVGIG (reference sequence).